The present TCR beta chain was sequenced within a study of Tregs in tolerant kidney transplant recipients. Regarding the study as a whole: Few patients were studied, so findings need validation in larger groups.

Points on this clone: Antigen unknown.

Generated by immunoSEQ multiplex PCR, the TCRdb table keeps only in-frame clones and is missing some. The table includes approximately 99,000 clones, 90% detected once. CDR1 and CDR2 from the germline V gene are LNHDA and SQIVND (reference sequence). V was pared by 3 bases and J by 9 bases, with 7 bases of the junction left unmatched. The CDR3 has 14 residues. Sample: CD4+ T cells from blood, taken before the transplant. This chain joins TRBV19 and TRBJ1-5, with 8 bases identical to TRBD1. This TCR was recovered from a human donor who received a combined kidney and bone marrow transplant. DNA of the CDR3: TGTGCCAGTAGTATGGTACAGGGGGAACGGCCCCAGCATTTT. Translating it yields CASSMVQGERPQHF. Full variable domain (remainder filled in from reference TRBV19 and TRBJ1-5): DGGITQSPKYLFRKEGQNVTLSCEQNLNHDAMYWYRQDPGQGLRLIYYSQIVNDFQKGDIAEGYSVSREKKESFPLTVTSAQKNPTAFYLCASSMVQGERPQHFGDGTRLSIL.